A single sample is the source of the 15 T cell receptor beta chains below, sequenced in a study of blood T cell repertoires in COVID-19. Clones were read by immunoSEQ multiplex PCR, and TCRdb kept only the in-frame ones, dropping some. Of 300,000 to 400,000 clones listed, 86% are singletons. The sequencing sample was made of PBMCs or T cells enriched from blood (not recorded which). The receptor set was obtained from a woman between 40 and 50 years old with acute COVID-19.

The chain recombines TRBV29-1 with TRBJ1-5; 9 bases match TRBD1. CDR1 and CDR2 (germline): SQVTM, ANQGSEA. After removal of 4 bases from V and 4 bases from J, the junction contained 5 bases not matched to a gene. The CDR3 runs 14 residues. The CDR3 coding sequence is TGCAGCGTTGGGGCAGGGACAGGGAATCAGCCCCAGCATTTT. As protein: CSVGAGTGNQPQHF.

This rearrangement joins TRBV10-3 to TRBJ1-3; no reliable D call. The CDR3 has 15 residues. CDR1 ENHRY and CDR2 SYGVKD come from the germline V gene. V was pared by 4 bases and J by 0 bases, with 10 bases between. In DNA form, the CDR3 reads TGTGCCATCAGTGGGACGGGGTCCTCTGGAAACACCATATATTTT. Amino acid sequence: CAISGTGSSGNTIYF.

The V gene is TRBV18, the J gene TRBJ1-1; 8 nucleotides match TRBD1. V lost 1 base, J lost 4 bases, and 5 bases stayed unmatched. Looked up from germline, CDR1 is KGHSH and CDR2 is LQKENI. The CDR3 loop spans 15 amino acids. The CDR3 nucleotides read TGTGCCAGCTCACCACGGGGACAGGTGAGCACTGAAGCTTTCTTT. It is translated as CASSPRGQVSTEAFF.

This chain connects TRBV2 to TRBJ1-2; possible D gene TRBD1, 5 bases. The germline CDR1 and CDR2 sequences are SNHLY and FYNNEI. Trimming stripped 4 bases from V and 5 bases from J, with 11 bases between. The CDR3 has 13 amino acids. This CDR3 is CASSGGSGYGYTF. CDR3 in DNA: TGTGCCAGCAGTGGGGGTTCAGGGTATGGCTACACCTTC.

The J gene is TRBJ2-2, the V gene TRBV6-6, with no clear D. CDR3 length equals 14 residues. Germline CDR1 is MNHNY and CDR2 is SVGAGI (reference sequence). Trimming cost V 2 bases and J 0 bases, with 4 bases left between them. CDR3 nucleotide sequence: TGTGCCAGCAGTTACCTACCGAACACCGGGGAGCTGTTTTTT. The encoded protein is CASSYLPNTGELFF.

This clone is a singleton in its sample. The chain links TRBV27 to TRBJ2-2; 7 bases agree with TRBD2. Trimming removed 7 bases from V and 4 bases from J; junction bases left unmatched: 9. Germline V gives CDR1 MNHEY, CDR2 SMNVEV (reference sequence). The CDR3 has 15 residues. CDR3 bases: TGTGCCAGCAAGGCAGGGACTACAACCACCGGGGAGCTGTTTTTT. Its protein is CASKAGTTTTGELFF.

The V call is TRBV7-2, the J call TRBJ2-5; tentative D call: TRBD2 (6 bases). The CDR3 runs to 15 residues. V lost 0 bases, J lost 0 bases, and 8 bases lay in between. Germline loops: CDR1 SGHTA, CDR2 FQGNSA. The CDR3: CASSLAAGHQETQYF. CDR3 bases: TGTGCCAGCAGCTTAGCAGCGGGCCACCAAGAGACCCAGTACTTC.

The V and J genes are TRBV6-2 or TRBV6-3 and TRBJ2-5, with 8 nucleotides matching TRBD1. The germline V gene has CDR1 MNHEY and CDR2 SVGEGT. The CDR3 spans 15 residues. Unmatched junction bases numbered 6, after V lost 1 base and J lost 5 bases. As DNA, the CDR3 is TGTGCCAGCAGTTACTTCCAGACAGGGGCTGAGACCCAGTACTTC. Protein product: CASSYFQTGAETQYF.

This sequence joins TRBV29-1 and TRBJ1-2, with D possibly being TRBD1 (6 bases). The V end was cut by 5 bases, the J end by 2 bases, with 12 bases between. The germline V gene has CDR1 SQVTM and CDR2 ANQGSEA. The CDR3 is made up of 13 amino acids. The CDR3 region has the DNA TGCAGCGTTTCGGGGGGCACGAACTATGGCTACACCTTC. Protein sequence: CSVSGGTNYGYTF.

The gene calls are TRBV3-1 (or the pseudogene TRBV3-2) and TRBJ1-1; D call uncertain. Germline V gives CDR1 LGHDT, CDR2 YNNKEL (reference sequence). The CDR3 is 14 amino acids. V dropped 0 bases and J dropped 7 bases, with 12 bases sitting between them. DNA of the CDR3: TGTGCCAGCAGCCAAGATCTCTCCCAGTTTGAAGCTTTCTTT. The encoded protein is CASSQDLSQFEAFF.

The sample holds a few counts of this clone. This chain uses TRBV28 with TRBJ1-5, with TRBD1 matching 8 bases. V trimming: 5 bases; J trimming: 6 bases; junction bases outside the gene matches: 18. Germline values: CDR1 MDHEN, CDR2 SYDVKM. CDR3 length: 18 residues. DNA for the CDR3: TGTGCCAGCAGTACCCACCTACTTCGGACAGGGTCGCGTCAGCCCCAGCATTTT. This gives the protein CASSTHLLRTGSRQPQHF.

This clone was recorded only once. The gene calls are TRBV7-9 and TRBJ2-2; tentative D call: TRBD1 (6 bases). This CDR3 has 19 residues. The germline gives CDR1 SEHNR, CDR2 FQNEAQ (reference sequence). Trimming cost V 0 bases and J 1 base, with 18 bases left between them. CDR3 residues: CASSLARIGQLRNTGELFF. The DNA for the CDR3 is TGTGCCAGCAGCTTAGCGAGGATAGGACAGCTTAGGAACACCGGGGAGCTGTTTTTT.

The V and J genes are TRBV10-3 and TRBJ1-2; D is undetermined. This CDR3 has 15 amino acids. Germline CDR1 and CDR2: ENHRY and SYGVKD. V was trimmed by 0 bases and J by 5 bases, leaving 13 bases between them. The CDR3 DNA reads TGTGCCATCAGTGAGTCGGCAGGCTCGCTGTATGGCTACACCTTC. Its translation is CAISESAGSLYGYTF.

This chain connects TRBV19 to TRBJ2-1; D call uncertain. V was shortened by 5 bases and J by 0 bases, with 14 bases between the two germline ends. CDR3 size: 16 residues. CDR1 and CDR2 from the germline V gene are LNHDA and SQIVND (reference sequence). The CDR3 nucleotides are TGTGCCAGTAGTCCCCTCTATTTGCTCTCCTACAATGAGCAGTTCTTC. As protein: CASSPLYLLSYNEQFF.

This clone came up a few times. The CDR3, as DNA: TGTGCCAGCAGCTATGGGACTAGCGAGCAAGAGACCCAGTACTTC. This codes for CASSYGTSEQETQYF. V gene TRBV5-8 combines with J gene TRBJ2-5; 10 nucleotides agree with TRBD2. The CDR3 covers 15 residues. Germline values: CDR1 SGHTS, CDR2 YDEGEE. V was pared by 3 bases and J by 2 bases, with 4 bases of the junction left unmatched.